The rows below give T cell receptor beta chains drawn from one sample of a study of blood T cell repertoires in COVID-19. Here immunoSEQ multiplex PCR was the method, and the copy in TCRdb shows in-frame clones only, minus some. Of 60,000 to 70,000 clones detected, approximately 87% appear once; the ten largest clones hold approximately 4.7%. Sequenced sample: peripheral blood. These receptors originate from a man in his fifties with active COVID-19. The CDR3 runs from the conserved cysteine through the conserved F or W. Each record gives: D gene, V gene, J gene, clone size, CDR3 DNA, CDR3 protein. A D gene is named only where the DNA matches it firmly. Size is omitted from some rows. Given values are once, few, many or a class for expanded clones.

d_gene: TRBD2; v_gene: TRBV4-2; j_gene: TRBJ2-5; abundance: -; CDR3nt: TGTGCCAGTAAGACTAGCGGGGAAGAGACCCAGTACTTC; CDR3aa: CASKTSGEETQYF
d_gene: -; v_gene: TRBV5-4; j_gene: TRBJ2-1; abundance: -; CDR3nt: TGTGCCAGCAGTCCGACCCTGGGGGGATTAGGCTTATACAATGAGCAGTTCTTC; CDR3aa: CASSPTLGGLGLYNEQFF
d_gene: TRBD2; v_gene: TRBV9; j_gene: TRBJ2-5; abundance: -; CDR3nt: TGTGCCAGCAGCGACGGGACTAGCGGAGGCCTACAAGAGACCCAGTACTTC; CDR3aa: CASSDGTSGGLQETQYF
d_gene: -; v_gene: TRBV7-2; j_gene: TRBJ2-7; abundance: -; CDR3nt: TGTGCCAGCAGCTTAAACCCTATCTCCTACGAGCAGTACTTC; CDR3aa: CASSLNPISYEQYF
d_gene: -; v_gene: TRBV27; j_gene: TRBJ2-7; abundance: -; CDR3nt: TGTGCCAGCAGGCCCCCCCGCGGACGGGGCTACGAGCAGTACTTC; CDR3aa: CASRPPRGRGYEQYF
d_gene: TRBD2; v_gene: TRBV7-3; j_gene: TRBJ2-1; abundance: -; CDR3nt: TGTGCCAGCAGCTTAAGGGCTAGCGGGAGGAATGAGCAGTTCTTC; CDR3aa: CASSLRASGRNEQFF
d_gene: TRBD2; v_gene: TRBV4-2; j_gene: TRBJ2-7; abundance: -; CDR3nt: TGTGCCAGCAGCCAAGATCGTAGCGGGGGGAGCGAGCAGTACTTC; CDR3aa: CASSQDRSGGSEQYF
d_gene: TRBD2; v_gene: TRBV6-5; j_gene: TRBJ2-5; abundance: -; CDR3nt: TGTGCCAGCAGTTACCTAGCGGGGGTACAAGAGACCCAGTACTTC; CDR3aa: CASSYLAGVQETQYF
d_gene: -; v_gene: TRBV27; j_gene: TRBJ2-1; abundance: -; CDR3nt: TGTGCCAGCAGTCCCGTAGTCGGTGCGGGGAGTCTCGGAGGTGAGCAGTTCTTC; CDR3aa: CASSPVVGAGSLGGEQFF
d_gene: TRBD2; v_gene: TRBV5-4; j_gene: TRBJ2-1; abundance: -; CDR3nt: TGTGCCAGCAGTCACCGCGCTAGCGGGAGGGGCAATGAGCAGTTCTTC; CDR3aa: CASSHRASGRGNEQFF
d_gene: -; v_gene: TRBV12-3/TRBV12-4; j_gene: TRBJ1-1; abundance: -; CDR3nt: TGTGCCAGCAGTCGTCTCGGGGAAGCTTTCTTT; CDR3aa: CASSRLGEAFF
d_gene: TRBD1; v_gene: TRBV6-2/TRBV6-3; j_gene: TRBJ2-7; abundance: -; CDR3nt: TGTGCCAGCAGTTATGGTCCGGGACAGTCATCCTACGAGCAGTACTTC; CDR3aa: CASSYGPGQSSYEQYF
d_gene: -; v_gene: TRBV7-9; j_gene: TRBJ1-1; abundance: -; CDR3nt: TGTGCCAGCAGCTTATTAAATGAAGCTTTCTTT; CDR3aa: CASSLLNEAFF
d_gene: TRBD1; v_gene: TRBV7-9; j_gene: TRBJ1-2; abundance: few; CDR3nt: TGTGCCAGCAGCCCAACATCTGACAGGGGGGACTATGGCTACACCTTC; CDR3aa: CASSPTSDRGDYGYTF
d_gene: -; v_gene: TRBV9; j_gene: TRBJ1-1; abundance: -; CDR3nt: TGTGCCAGCAGCCCCCGGGGTAACACTGAAGCTTTCTTT; CDR3aa: CASSPRGNTEAFF
d_gene: -; v_gene: TRBV19; j_gene: TRBJ2-2; abundance: few; CDR3nt: TGTGCCAGCAGCACCGCGGGAATCTGGTCCGGGGAGCTGTTTTTT; CDR3aa: CASSTAGIWSGELFF
d_gene: -; v_gene: TRBV10-1; j_gene: TRBJ2-2; abundance: -; CDR3nt: TGCGCCAGCCGCCGGATGGGGAGGACCGGGGAGCTGTTTTTT; CDR3aa: CASRRMGRTGELFF
d_gene: TRBD2; v_gene: TRBV7-9; j_gene: TRBJ2-2; abundance: -; CDR3nt: TGTGCCAGCGCGGGAGGATTTAAACCAAACACCGGGGAGCTGTTTTTT; CDR3aa: CASAGGFKPNTGELFF
d_gene: -; v_gene: TRBV19; j_gene: TRBJ2-5; abundance: -; CDR3nt: TGTGCCAGTAGTACCTCTACCACCGGGGAGACCCAGTACTTC; CDR3aa: CASSTSTTGETQYF
d_gene: -; v_gene: TRBV4-2; j_gene: TRBJ1-2; abundance: -; CDR3nt: TGTGCCAGCAGCCAAGACCCGGGACAAACTAACTATGGCTACACCTTC; CDR3aa: CASSQDPGQTNYGYTF
d_gene: TRBD1; v_gene: TRBV30; j_gene: TRBJ2-2; abundance: -; CDR3nt: TGTGCCTGGGGGGGACAGTACCCGGGGGAGCTGTTTTTT; CDR3aa: CAWGGQYPGELFF
d_gene: TRBD2; v_gene: TRBV11-2; j_gene: TRBJ2-3; abundance: -; CDR3nt: TGTGCCAGCAGCTTAACGGGGGGGGTAGCGTCAGATACGCAGTATTTT; CDR3aa: CASSLTGGVASDTQYF
d_gene: TRBD2; v_gene: TRBV11-2; j_gene: TRBJ2-7; abundance: few; CDR3nt: TGTGCCAGTGATCCTGCGGGACTAGCGGGAGAACAGTACTTC; CDR3aa: CASDPAGLAGEQYF
d_gene: -; v_gene: TRBV4-2; j_gene: TRBJ2-7; abundance: -; CDR3nt: TGTGCCAGCAGCCTCAGGGGCGGTACCTACGAGCAGTACTTC; CDR3aa: CASSLRGGTYEQYF
d_gene: -; v_gene: TRBV19; j_gene: TRBJ2-5; abundance: -; CDR3nt: TGTGCCAGTAGACCCACACGACAAGAGACCCAGTACTTC; CDR3aa: CASRPTRQETQYF
d_gene: -; v_gene: TRBV24-1; j_gene: TRBJ2-2; abundance: -; CDR3nt: TGTGCCACCAGTGATCGGAACACCGGGGAGCTGTTTTTT; CDR3aa: CATSDRNTGELFF
d_gene: -; v_gene: TRBV6-5; j_gene: TRBJ2-1; abundance: few; CDR3nt: TGTGCCAGCAGTTATTATGATGAGCAGTTCTTC; CDR3aa: CASSYYDEQFF
d_gene: -; v_gene: TRBV18; j_gene: TRBJ2-5; abundance: -; CDR3nt: TGTGCCAGCTCACCAGGCGGGCGGGGCCCAGAGACCCAGTACTTC; CDR3aa: CASSPGGRGPETQYF
d_gene: -; v_gene: TRBV5-1; j_gene: TRBJ1-2; abundance: -; CDR3nt: TGCGCCAGCAGCTTGTCAGGGGCCGTAAACTATGGCTACACCTTC; CDR3aa: CASSLSGAVNYGYTF
d_gene: TRBD1; v_gene: TRBV28; j_gene: TRBJ1-5; abundance: -; CDR3nt: TGTGCCAGCAGACCCCGGGACAGGGTTGCTCAGCCCCAGCATTTT; CDR3aa: CASRPRDRVAQPQHF
d_gene: TRBD1; v_gene: TRBV15; j_gene: TRBJ1-5; abundance: -; CDR3nt: TGTGCCACCAGCAGTCCGGGACAGGGAACCACAAGCAATCAGCCCCAGCATTTT; CDR3aa: CATSSPGQGTTSNQPQHF
d_gene: -; v_gene: TRBV28; j_gene: TRBJ2-7; abundance: -; CDR3nt: TGTGCCAGCAGTATGACAGCCAGCTCCTACGAGCAGTACTTC; CDR3aa: CASSMTASSYEQYF
d_gene: TRBD1; v_gene: TRBV5-6; j_gene: TRBJ1-4; abundance: -; CDR3nt: TGTGCCAGCAGCCTGGGGACAGGGAATGAAAAACTGTTTTTT; CDR3aa: CASSLGTGNEKLFF
d_gene: TRBD2; v_gene: TRBV29-1; j_gene: TRBJ2-3; abundance: -; CDR3nt: TGCAGCGGATTAGCGGGAGGCGGAGATACGCAGTATTTT; CDR3aa: CSGLAGGGDTQYF
d_gene: -; v_gene: TRBV27; j_gene: TRBJ1-5; abundance: -; CDR3nt: TGTGCCAGCAGTCGCTCGGGAGGGAGCAATCAGCCCCAGCATTTT; CDR3aa: CASSRSGGSNQPQHF
d_gene: TRBD1; v_gene: TRBV7-9; j_gene: TRBJ2-6; abundance: -; CDR3nt: TGTGCCAGCAGCTGGGACAGGGGGCAATCTGGGGCCAACGTCCTGACTTTC; CDR3aa: CASSWDRGQSGANVLTF
d_gene: -; v_gene: TRBV27; j_gene: TRBJ2-7; abundance: few; CDR3nt: TGTGCCAGCAGTACAGGGTGGACCAGCTACGAGCAGTACTTC; CDR3aa: CASSTGWTSYEQYF
d_gene: TRBD1; v_gene: TRBV20-1; j_gene: TRBJ1-1; abundance: -; CDR3nt: TGCAGTGCCCCGGGACAGGGGGTATCTTTCTTT; CDR3aa: CSAPGQGVSFF
d_gene: TRBD1; v_gene: TRBV3-1/TRBV3-2; j_gene: TRBJ1-5; abundance: -; CDR3nt: TGTGCCAGCAGCCAAGGATCAGGGGGGTTCCAGCATTTT; CDR3aa: CASSQGSGGFQHF
d_gene: -; v_gene: TRBV28; j_gene: TRBJ2-7; abundance: -; CDR3nt: TGTGCCAGCGGCGGGGCGCCTTACGAGCAGTACTTC; CDR3aa: CASGGAPYEQYF
d_gene: TRBD1; v_gene: TRBV7-2; j_gene: TRBJ1-5; abundance: -; CDR3nt: TGTGCCAGCAGCTCACAGGGGTATCAGCCCCAGCATTTT; CDR3aa: CASSSQGYQPQHF
d_gene: -; v_gene: TRBV3-1/TRBV3-2; j_gene: TRBJ1-4; abundance: -; CDR3nt: TGTGCCAGCAGCCGGTGGGAGAATGAAAAACTGTTTTTT; CDR3aa: CASSRWENEKLFF
d_gene: -; v_gene: TRBV9; j_gene: TRBJ2-7; abundance: -; CDR3nt: TGTGCCAGCAGCCAGCGTAGGAATTACGAGCAGTACTTC; CDR3aa: CASSQRRNYEQYF
d_gene: TRBD2; v_gene: TRBV19; j_gene: TRBJ2-7; abundance: -; CDR3nt: TGTGCCAGTAGTATAGGGGGCGGCGGGAGTCTCGCCTACGAGCAGTACTTC; CDR3aa: CASSIGGGGSLAYEQYF
d_gene: TRBD2; v_gene: TRBV7-2; j_gene: TRBJ2-5; abundance: -; CDR3nt: TGTGCCAGCAGCTTATTTGGCGGGGGAACACAAGAGACCCAGTACTTC; CDR3aa: CASSLFGGGTQETQYF
d_gene: TRBD1; v_gene: TRBV6-5; j_gene: TRBJ1-2; abundance: -; CDR3nt: TGTGCCAGCAGTTTCTCGACAGGGAGGTATGGCTACACCTTC; CDR3aa: CASSFSTGRYGYTF
d_gene: TRBD1; v_gene: TRBV5-8; j_gene: TRBJ1-5; abundance: once; CDR3nt: TGTGCCAGCAGCCCGGGACAGGGGATCAATCAGCCCCAGCATTTT; CDR3aa: CASSPGQGINQPQHF
d_gene: -; v_gene: TRBV6-2/TRBV6-3; j_gene: TRBJ1-2; abundance: few; CDR3nt: TGTGCCAGCAGTTTCGGGAGCTATGGCTACACCTTC; CDR3aa: CASSFGSYGYTF
d_gene: -; v_gene: TRBV19; j_gene: TRBJ2-1; abundance: once; CDR3nt: TGTGCCAGTAGTATGGCTAGCTCCTACAATGAGCAGTTCTTC; CDR3aa: CASSMASSYNEQFF
d_gene: -; v_gene: TRBV3-1/TRBV3-2; j_gene: TRBJ2-2; abundance: -; CDR3nt: TGTGCCAGCAGCCAGATCGGAGGTAGCGGGGAGCTGTTTTTT; CDR3aa: CASSQIGGSGELFF
d_gene: TRBD2; v_gene: TRBV18; j_gene: TRBJ2-7; abundance: -; CDR3nt: TGTGCCAGCTCACGAGCGGGAGTGAGCTCCTACGAGCAGTACTTC; CDR3aa: CASSRAGVSSYEQYF
d_gene: -; v_gene: TRBV7-2; j_gene: TRBJ1-6; abundance: -; CDR3nt: TGTGCCAGCAGCCCAGGCGGACAGCATAATTCACCCCTCCACTTT; CDR3aa: CASSPGGQHNSPLHF
d_gene: TRBD1; v_gene: TRBV6-1; j_gene: TRBJ2-1; abundance: -; CDR3nt: TGTGCCAGCAGTGAAGCCCGAATCGACAGGGATGAGCAGTTCTTC; CDR3aa: CASSEARIDRDEQFF
d_gene: -; v_gene: TRBV28; j_gene: TRBJ1-1; abundance: -; CDR3nt: TGTGCCAGCAGGCCATACAGGGCGGGCACTGAAGCTTTCTTT; CDR3aa: CASRPYRAGTEAFF
d_gene: -; v_gene: TRBV7-9; j_gene: TRBJ2-5; abundance: -; CDR3nt: TGTGCCAGCAGCCGCAATACAGCCGAGACCCAGTACTTC; CDR3aa: CASSRNTAETQYF
d_gene: TRBD2; v_gene: TRBV14; j_gene: TRBJ2-2; abundance: -; CDR3nt: TGTGCCAGCAGCTACGGGACTAGCGGGATGGGGACCGGGGAGCTGTTTTTT; CDR3aa: CASSYGTSGMGTGELFF
d_gene: -; v_gene: TRBV28; j_gene: TRBJ2-3; abundance: -; CDR3nt: TGTAGTTGCGGAGCTAGCACAGATACGCAGTATTTT; CDR3aa: CSCGASTDTQYF